The 14 T cell receptor beta chains in this list originate from one sample, sequenced in a study of long-term antiretroviral therapy in people with HIV. This was the immunoSEQ v3.0 assay at survey level. TCRdb keeps only in-frame clones here, not all; method: immunoSEQ multiplex PCR. The profile shows 20,000 to 25,000 clones, approximately 79% of them singletons. The sample here was unsorted PBMCs, taken 1.2 years after starting antiretroviral therapy. The receptor source for this set is a woman aged 40 to 50 with HIV.

This clone has only a few counts. The chain is built from TRBV4-3 and TRBJ2-7; D is perhaps TRBD2 (5 bases). CDR3 length: 14 amino acids. Per the germline V gene, CDR1 is LGHNA and CDR2 is YSLEER. The ends were cut back, 0 bases at V and 3 bases at J, with 9 bases in the middle. CDR3 loop: CASSQDIGVYEQYF. CDR3 nucleotide sequence: TGCGCCAGCAGCCAAGATATCGGGGTCTACGAGCAGTACTTC.

This chain connects TRBV14 to TRBJ1-1; TRBD1 agrees at 8 bases. V shed 4 bases, J shed 4 bases, and the junction held 5 bases outside the gene matches. From germline, CDR1 is SGHDN and CDR2 FVKESK. The CDR3 has 14 amino acids. The CDR3 here is CASSPDRVGTEAFF. CDR3 sequence (DNA): TGTGCCAGCAGCCCGGACAGGGTAGGCACTGAAGCTTTCTTT.

The V call is TRBV11-2, the J call TRBJ1-2, with D possibly being TRBD1 (6 bases). V was trimmed by 5 bases and J by 1 base, leaving 11 bases between them. This CDR3 has 14 residues. CDR1 and CDR2 (germline): SGHAT, FQNNGV. For the CDR3, the DNA is TGTGCCAGCAGCCTCACGGACAGTAACTATGGCTACACCTTC. Protein: CASSLTDSNYGYTF.

The chain carries TRBV6-5 and TRBJ2-1; D unclear. V shed 1 base and J shed 4 bases, with 8 bases lying between them. This CDR3 region has 14 residues. Looked up from germline, CDR1 is MNHEY and CDR2 is SVGAGI. The CDR3 bases are TGTGCCAGCAGTTACTATTCTAGTTACAATGAGCAGTTCTTC. The encoded protein is CASSYYSSYNEQFF.

The V gene is TRBV7-8, the J gene TRBJ2-1, with D unclear. Germline V CDR1 and CDR2: SGHVS, FQNEAQ. V lost 5 bases and J lost 0, with 14 bases in between. The CDR3 has 16 residues. Here the CDR3 DNA reads TGTGCCAGCAGCCTGGTAACGGCGAGCTCCTACAATGAGCAGTTCTTC. This codes for CASSLVTASSYNEQFF.

The rearrangement joins TRBV11-2 to TRBJ2-1, with 7 bases aligning to TRBD2. The V and J ends lost 5 bases and 7 bases, in that order; junction bases with no gene match: 11. Germline assignment: CDR1 SGHAT and CDR2 FQNNGV. This CDR3 spans 15 amino acids. The CDR3 DNA sequence: TGTGCCAGCAGCCCAGGCGTGGGGCGGGGGAATGAGCAGTTCTTC. Protein: CASSPGVGRGNEQFF.

The DNA of the CDR3 is TGCGCCAGCAGCTCTACTATCGACAGCTTGAACACTGAAGCTTTCTTT. Translation gives CASSSTIDSLNTEAFF. The chain joins TRBV5-1 to TRBJ1-1; D possibly corresponds to TRBD1 (5 bases). CDR3 length equals 16 residues. Trimming took 3 bases from V and 0 from J, leaving 15 bases between them. Germline V lookup: CDR1 SGHRS, CDR2 YFSETQ.

J is TRBJ1-1 and V is TRBV5-6; possibly TRBD1 for D (6 bases). The V end lost 1 base, the J end lost 2 bases, and 18 bases lay between the germline ends. The germline V gene has CDR1 SGHDT and CDR2 YYEEEE. CDR3 length equals 17 residues. Written as DNA, the CDR3 is TGTGCCAGCAGCTTGAAGCCAGGGGCAGTCAAAAACACTGAAGCTTTCTTT. It codes for CASSLKPGAVKNTEAFF.

The chain joins TRBV29-1 to TRBJ2-7, with D possibly being TRBD1 or TRBD2 (5 bases each). Deletions cut 8 bases from V and 6 bases from J, with 14 bases between. CDR1 SQVTM and CDR2 ANQGSEA come from the germline V gene. The length of the CDR3 is 11 residues. The CDR3 reads CSSIWGSEQYF. DNA of the CDR3: TGCAGCTCCATTTGGGGGAGCGAGCAGTACTTC.

The CDR3 DNA follows: TGTGCCAGTAGTCCCACTAGCGGGAGAAACTCCTACAATGAGCAGTTCTTC. This sequence encodes CASSPTSGRNSYNEQFF. J is TRBJ2-1 and V is TRBV19; 11 bases fit TRBD2. After removal of 5 bases from V and 0 bases from J, the junction contained 6 bases not matched to a gene. Germline V gene lookup returns CDR1 LNHDA and CDR2 SQIVND (reference sequence). The CDR3 has 17 amino acids.

V usage is TRBV15 and J usage is TRBJ1-5, with D maybe TRBD1 (5 bases). V shed 4 bases and J shed 2 bases, with 15 bases lying between them. The CDR3 totals 16 residues. Germline CDR1 LNHNV, CDR2 YYDKDF (reference sequence). CDR3 bases: TGTGCCACCAGCAACCGACGGGGCGCAGGCAATCAGCCCCAGCATTTT. Translated: CATSNRRGAGNQPQHF.

The rearrangement joins TRBV10-1 to TRBJ1-1; D is unresolved. Deletions cut 3 bases from V and 5 bases from J, with 7 bases between. The CDR3 runs 12 residues. The V gene's germline CDR1 is WNHNN and CDR2 SYGVQD (reference sequence). The CDR3 DNA follows: TGCGCCAGCAGTGAAACGCTGACTGAAGCTTTCTTT. It yields the protein CASSETLTEAFF.

The chain combines TRBV18 with TRBJ1-1, with D unresolved. This CDR3 has 15 residues. Germline CDR1 KGHSH, CDR2 LQKENI. V lost 0 bases and J lost 0, with 8 bases in between. The CDR3 DNA follows: TGTGCCAGCTCACCACCCATCCTCCTGAACACTGAAGCTTTCTTT. Translating it yields CASSPPILLNTEAFF.

This chain joins TRBV4-2 and TRBJ2-1; 10 bases are a match to TRBD1. This CDR3 spans 16 amino acids. V shed 1 base, J shed 8 bases, and the junction held 8 bases outside the gene matches. CDR1 is LGHNA, CDR2 YNFKEQ, per germline. CDR3 amino acids: CASSQARTGGSYEQFF. For the CDR3, the DNA is TGTGCCAGCAGCCAAGCAAGGACAGGGGGTAGCTATGAGCAGTTCTTC.